The clone carrying this T cell receptor beta chain is a singleton in its sample. Its antigen is as yet unknown. The record originates from a study of cytomegalovirus exposure and HLA in healthy donors. The protocol was immunoSEQ multiplex PCR, while the TCRdb copy is restricted to in-frame clones and leaves out a portion. The sample includes under 150,000 clones, about 87% seen only once; the top ten take 8.7%. Whole-study results and caveats: Researchers reported that a few CMV-associated chains were confirmed in vitro as CMV antigen-specific.

Losses at the gene ends were 4 bases for V and 5 bases for J; bases not matched to a gene: 4. Germline CDR1 is SGHNT and CDR2 is YENEEA. This CDR3 spans 13 amino acids. The V and J genes are TRBV11-3 and TRBJ1-1; 7 bases line up with TRBD1. The TCR was taken from a man aged 18 to 30 in good health and CMV-seropositive. Sequenced material: PBMCs. CDR3 residues: CASSYWTGTEAFF. The CDR3 nucleotides read TGTGCCAGCAGCTATTGGACAGGAACTGAAGCTTTCTTT.